In its sample, the clone carrying this T cell receptor beta chain was seen many times. RNA transcripts provided the source from which TCR beta CDR3 regions were amplified. Initially, a first-round RT-PCR of the TCR CDR3 employed the HTBI primer set. TCRdb reprocessed the multiplex PCR reads with MiXCR, giving one entry per CDR3 protein. The data hold fewer than 850,000 distinct CDR3 sequences, with roughly a sixth observed a single time. This sample is drawn from a study of T cells in Graves' hyperthyroidism and ophthalmopathy. In the study overall: Prior to any treatment, at the point of initial diagnosis, peripheral blood was collected.

The length of the CDR3 is 15 residues. V dropped 7 bases and J dropped 6; count of bases not matched to a gene: 12. Researchers barred patients who had uncontrolled infection, other autoimmune disease, pregnancy or lactation. Every diagnosis used clinical symptoms, serum thyroxine and TRAb, thyroid ultrasound and orbital computed tomography. This receptor was obtained from a middle-aged man with Graves' hyperthyroidism. The chain recombines TRBV12-3 or TRBV12-4 with TRBJ2-3; TRBD2 aligns across 8 bases. The sample comprised blood. The CDR3 coding sequence is TGTGCCAGCAATAGCGCCGGGACTAGAGCCGATACGCAGTATTTT. Amino acids: CASNSAGTRADTQYF.